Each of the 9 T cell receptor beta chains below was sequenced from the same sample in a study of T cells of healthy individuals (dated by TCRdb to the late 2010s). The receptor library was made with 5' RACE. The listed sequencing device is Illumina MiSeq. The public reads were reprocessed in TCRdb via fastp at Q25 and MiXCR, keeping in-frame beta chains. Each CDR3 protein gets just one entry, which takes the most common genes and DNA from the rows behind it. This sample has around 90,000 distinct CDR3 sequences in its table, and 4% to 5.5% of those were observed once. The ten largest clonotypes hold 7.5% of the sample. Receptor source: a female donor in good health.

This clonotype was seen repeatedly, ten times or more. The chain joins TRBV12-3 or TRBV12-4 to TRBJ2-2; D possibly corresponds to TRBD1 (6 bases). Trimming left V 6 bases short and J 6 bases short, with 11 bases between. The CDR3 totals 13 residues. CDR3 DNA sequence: TGTGCCAGCAGCCGACAGGTCTCCGGGGAGCTGTTTTTT. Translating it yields CASSRQVSGELFF.

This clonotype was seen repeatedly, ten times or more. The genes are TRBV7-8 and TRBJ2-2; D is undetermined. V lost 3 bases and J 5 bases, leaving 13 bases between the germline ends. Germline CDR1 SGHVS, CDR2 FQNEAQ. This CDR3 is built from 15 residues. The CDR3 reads CASSFKRERTGELFF. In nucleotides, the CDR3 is TGTGCCAGCAGCTTTAAGAGAGAACGGACCGGGGAGCTGTTTTTT. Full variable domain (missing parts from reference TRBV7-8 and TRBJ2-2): GAGVSQSPRYKVAKRGQDVALRCDPISGHVSLFWYQQALGQGPEFLTYFQNEAQLDKSGLPSDRFFAERPEGSVSTLKIQRTQQEDSAVYLCASSFKRERTGELFFGEGSRLTVL.

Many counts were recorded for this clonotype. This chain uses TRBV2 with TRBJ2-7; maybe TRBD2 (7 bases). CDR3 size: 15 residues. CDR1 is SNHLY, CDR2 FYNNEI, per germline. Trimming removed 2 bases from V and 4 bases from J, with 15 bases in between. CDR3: CASSESGGRIYEQYF. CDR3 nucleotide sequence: TGTGCCAGCAGTGAATCCGGGGGGCGGATTTACGAGCAGTACTTC. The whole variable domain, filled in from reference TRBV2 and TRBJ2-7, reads EPEVTQTPSHQVTQMGQEVILRCVPISNHLYFYWYRQILGQKVEFLVSFYNNEISEKSEIFDDQFSVERPDGSNFTLKIRSTKLEDSAMYFCASSESGGRIYEQYFGPGTRLTVT.

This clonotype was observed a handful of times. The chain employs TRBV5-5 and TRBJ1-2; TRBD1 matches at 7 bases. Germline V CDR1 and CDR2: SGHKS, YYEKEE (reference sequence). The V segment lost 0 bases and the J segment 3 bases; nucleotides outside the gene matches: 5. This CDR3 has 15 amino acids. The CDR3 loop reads CASSLAPGGDYGYTF. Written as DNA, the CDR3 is TGTGCCAGCAGCTTGGCCCCAGGGGGTGACTATGGCTACACCTTC. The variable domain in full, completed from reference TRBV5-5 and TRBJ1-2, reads DAGVTQSPTHLIKTRGQQVTLRCSPISGHKSVSWYQQVLGQGPQFIFQYYEKEERGRGNFPDRFSARQFPNYSSELNVNALLLGDSALYLCASSLAPGGDYGYTFGSGTRLTVV.

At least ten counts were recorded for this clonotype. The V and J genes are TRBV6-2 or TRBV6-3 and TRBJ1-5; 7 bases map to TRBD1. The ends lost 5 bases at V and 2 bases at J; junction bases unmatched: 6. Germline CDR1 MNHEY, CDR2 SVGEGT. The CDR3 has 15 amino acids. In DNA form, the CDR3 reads TGTGCCAGCAGTCCGACAGGGATTGGCAATCAGCCCCAGCATTTT. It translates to CASSPTGIGNQPQHF.

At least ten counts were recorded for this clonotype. The CDR3 spells CASSLIGQETQYF. The DNA for the CDR3 is TGTGCCAGCAGTTTGATCGGCCAAGAGACCCAGTACTTC. V usage is TRBV12-3 or TRBV12-4 and J usage is TRBJ2-5; no clear D. The CDR3 spans 13 residues. Trimming removed 3 bases at V and 1 base at J, with 6 bases between.

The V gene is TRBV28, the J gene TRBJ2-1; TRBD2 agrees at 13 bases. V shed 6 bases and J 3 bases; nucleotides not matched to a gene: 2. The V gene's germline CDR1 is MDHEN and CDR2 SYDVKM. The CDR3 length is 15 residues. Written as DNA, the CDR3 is TGTGCCAGCAGGAGGACTAGCGGGGGCTACAATGAGCAGTTCTTC. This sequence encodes CASRRTSGGYNEQFF.

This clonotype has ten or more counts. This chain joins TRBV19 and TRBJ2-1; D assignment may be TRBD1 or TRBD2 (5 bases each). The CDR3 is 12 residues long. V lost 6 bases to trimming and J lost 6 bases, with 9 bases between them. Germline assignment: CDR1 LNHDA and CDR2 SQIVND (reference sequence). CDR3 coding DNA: TGTGCCAGTAGCGACGGGACCAATGAGCAGTTCTTC. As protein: CASSDGTNEQFF.

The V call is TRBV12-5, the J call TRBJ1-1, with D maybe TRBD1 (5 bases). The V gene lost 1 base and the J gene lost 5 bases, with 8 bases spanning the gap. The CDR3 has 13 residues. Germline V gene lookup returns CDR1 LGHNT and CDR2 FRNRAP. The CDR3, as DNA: TGTGCTAGTGGTTTGGATTGGGGGACTGAAGCTTTCTTT. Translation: CASGLDWGTEAFF.